The 29 T cell receptor beta chains given below trace back to one sample, sequenced in a study of tumor and adjacent non-tumor tissue in lung cancer. The library came from three nested PCR rounds adapted from ARM-PCR protocols. TCRdb reanalysed the multiplex PCR reads using MiXCR and keeps one entry per CDR3 protein. The repertoire has 98,000 or so distinct CDR3 sequences, more than 80% of them found once; the top ten carry more than 30%. The template was RNA from unsorted bulk tissue. Distant lung tissue was collected more than 3 cm away from the tumor edge. Input material: distant non-tumor lung tissue. Source of these receptors: a man between 60 and 75 years old with small cell lung cancer.

Only one count was recorded for this clonotype. A much larger clone lies one base from this, so it may be a read error. The rearrangement joins TRBV7-8 to TRBJ2-3, with 7 bases identical to TRBD2. CDR1 is SGHVS and CDR2 is FQNEAQ in the germline V gene. CDR3 length: 16 amino acids. The V and J ends lost 10 bases and 2 bases, in that order; junction bases with no gene match: 15. CDR3 sequence: CATAQGLLISTDTQYF. CDR3 coding DNA: TGTGCCACCGCCCAGGGACTACTCATTTCCACAGATACGCAGTATTTT.

This clonotype was counted a single time. J is TRBJ2-5 and V is TRBV11-2; 9 bases agree with TRBD2. The germline gives CDR1 SGHAT, CDR2 FQNNGV. V dropped 6 bases and J dropped 6; count of bases not matched to a gene: 11. This CDR3 comprises 15 residues. The CDR3 DNA is TGTGCCAGCAGTTTAAGACTAGCGGAGTACCAGACCCAGTACTTC. It yields the protein CASSLRLAEYQTQYF.

For this clonotype: One end of the junction fails to match germline, which may point to a read error. The chain carries TRBV29-1 and TRBJ1-2; no clear D gene. The CDR3 is 15 residues long. Looked up from germline, CDR1 is SQVTM and CDR2 is ANQGSEA. For the CDR3, the DNA is TGCAACGTTGAAAAGAACCTAGGGTTTCTCTGGGGCTACACCTTC. This gives the protein CNVEKNLGFLWGYTF.

Concerning this clonotype: At one of its ends the junction is not consistent with the germline gene, which may arise from a read error. The chain uses TRBV6-6 and TRBJ2-5; unclear D gene. Germline V CDR1 and CDR2: MNHNY, SVGAGI (reference sequence). This CDR3 has 13 residues. The CDR3 bases are TGTGCCAGCTCACGCGGAAAGCAAGAGACCCAGTATTTC. Its translation: CASSRGKQETQYF.

Worth noting for this clonotype: Germline and junction disagree at one end, which may indicate a read error. This chain joins TRBV11-2 and TRBJ2-1, with D perhaps matching TRBD2 (6 bases). Germline values: CDR1 SGHAT, CDR2 FQNNGV. The CDR3 is made up of 15 amino acids. The DNA of the CDR3 is TGTGCCAACAGCTTACTGTGGCGGGATCATGGTGAGCAGTTCTTC. Protein product: CANSLLWRDHGEQFF.

A word on this clonotype: No conserved phenylalanine or tryptophan is present at the end of the CDR3, so a read error is the likely explanation. Because the CDR3's place on the DNA is in doubt, the DNA is left out and the CDR3 is given as listed by TCRdb. This chain connects TRBV11-2 to TRBJ2-7; the table's D call TRBD2 went unverified against the DNA. CDR1 and CDR2 (germline): SGHAT, FQNNGV. The CDR3 numbers 19 amino acids, ends counted. CDR3: CASSFRASGRASLYYEQYI.

This chain links TRBV12-3 or TRBV12-4 with TRBJ1-1; D is ambiguous. V gave up 5 bases and J gave up 0 bases, with 13 bases separating them. The CDR3 loop spans 15 amino acids. CDR3 coding DNA: TGTGCCAGCAGTCGACCCCCGATAGTGAACACTGAAGCTTTCTTT. It specifies CASSRPPIVNTEAFF.

This clonotype was seen a single time. This chain uses TRBV6-2 or TRBV6-3 with TRBJ2-7, with D maybe TRBD2 (6 bases). Trimming took off 9 bases at V and 7 bases at J, with 22 bases between the two ends. The CDR3 runs to 14 residues. Germline V lookup: CDR1 MNHEY, CDR2 SVGEGT. CDR3 region: CASKITGALMEQYF. In nucleotides, the CDR3 is TGTGCCAGTAAGATAACGGGAGCCCTTATGGAGCAGTACTTC.

As concerns this clonotype: Lacking the conserved final phenylalanine or tryptophan, this CDR3 likely reflects a read error. The DNA is omitted, as the CDR3 cannot be located on it reliably, and the CDR3 follows TCRdb's listing. The rearrangement joins TRBV10-1 to TRBJ2-1; the table's D call, TRBD2, was not checked against the DNA. The CDR3 extends over 13 residues, inclusive of both ends. Germline V lookup: CDR1 WNHNN, CDR2 SYGVQD (reference sequence). The CDR3 here is CTTRTSKYNERFS.

In regard to this clonotype: At one end the junction does not follow the germline gene, possibly because of a read error. The rearrangement joins TRBV6-5 to TRBJ2-1; D may be TRBD1 or TRBD2 (5 bases each). The CDR3 consists of 15 residues. Per germline, CDR1 MNHEY and CDR2 SVGAGI. The CDR3 nucleotides read TGTGCCAGGAGTCACTCTGGGGGAGTGGGTAATGAGCAGATCTTC. As protein: CARSHSGGVGNEQIF.

About this clonotype itself: The conserved phenylalanine or tryptophan normally closing the CDR3 is absent here, so this likely arose from a read error. V usage is TRBV4-2 and J usage is TRBJ2-4, with D unclear. CDR1 is LGHNA, CDR2 YNFKEQ, per germline. The CDR3 sequence is 19 residues long. The CDR3: CASSQAARSSLTSKSIQYL. The CDR3 nucleotides read TGTGCCAGCAGCCAAGCCGCAAGGTCCTCGCTGACCTCCAAAAGCATTCAGTACTTA.

This clonotype was detected ten times or more. The rearrangement uses TRBV20-1 and TRBJ2-3, with D uncertain. V was trimmed by 0 bases and J by 8 bases, leaving 9 bases between them. The CDR3 has 12 amino acids. CDR1 is DFQATT and CDR2 is SNEGSKA in the germline V gene (reference sequence). This CDR3 reads CSARDPSLTQYF. In DNA, the CDR3 is TGCAGTGCTAGAGACCCCTCACTTACGCAGTATTTT.

A remark on this clonotype: Compared with germline, one end of the junction differs, possibly owing to a read error. This chain joins TRBV6-5 and TRBJ2-1, with D possibly TRBD2 on 7 matching bases. The CDR3 runs 15 residues. CDR1 and CDR2 from the germline V gene are MNHEY and SVGAGI. In nucleotides, the CDR3 is TGTGCCAGCAGTTACGGGGGGGCGCATTACAGTGAGCAGTTCTTC. This sequence encodes CASSYGGAHYSEQFF.

With respect to this clonotype: A read error may explain this, as a much larger clone is one base away. This chain uses TRBV20-1 with TRBJ2-1; TRBD2 agrees at 8 bases. The CDR3 extends over 16 amino acids. Germline V CDR1 and CDR2: DFQATT, SNEGSKA (reference sequence). The CDR3 region has the DNA TGCAGTGCTAGACAAATAGCGGGGACGCCTTACAATAAGCAGTTCTTC. Amino acid sequence: CSARQIAGTPYNKQFF.

About this clonotype: A much bigger clone sits one base away, suggesting this may be a read error. This rearrangement joins TRBV28 to TRBJ2-7, with D uncertain. The CDR3 is 14 residues long. From germline, CDR1 is MDHEN and CDR2 SYDVKM. The CDR3 DNA reads as TGTGCCAGCAGTTTATTTTCCAGACTCTACGAGCGGTACGTC. Protein product: CASSLFSRLYERYV.

Of note for this clonotype: Mismatch with germline at one junction end may stem from a read error. The gene calls are TRBV29-1 and TRBJ2-6, with no clear D. This CDR3 is built from 13 residues. Germline CDR1 SQVTM, CDR2 ANQGSEA. CDR3 nucleotides: TGCAGCGCCGACATCACTGGGCCCAACGTCCTGACTTTC. Protein: CSADITGPNVLTF.

This clonotype was seen at least ten times. This sequence joins TRBV5-4 and TRBJ2-3; unclear D gene. V was cut by 0 bases and J by 6 bases, with 8 bases left in between. This CDR3 comprises 13 residues. Germline V gives CDR1 SGHNT, CDR2 YYREEE (reference sequence). CDR3 bases: TGTGCCAGCAGCTTGGACCCGGGTGATACGCAGTATTTT. Translation gives CASSLDPGDTQYF.

V usage is TRBV11-3 and J usage is TRBJ2-1, with 15 nucleotides matching TRBD2. Trimming cost V 0 bases and J 13 bases; bases outside gene matches: 13. The germline V gene encodes CDR1 SGHNT and CDR2 YENEEA. The CDR3 is made up of 18 amino acids. The CDR3 sequence is CASSLDGVGLAGGSDQFF. The CDR3, as DNA: TGTGCCAGCAGCTTAGATGGGGTGGGACTAGCGGGAGGAAGTGATCAGTTCTTC.

As concerns this clonotype: This may be a read error, as it is one base from a much larger clone. The rearrangement joins TRBV7-9 to TRBJ2-2, with a tentative D call TRBD1 (5 bases). This CDR3 region has 14 residues. Germline CDR1 is SEHNR and CDR2 is FQNEAQ (reference sequence). The CDR3 DNA is TGTGCCAGCACCTTACATCAGGGCACCGGGGAGCTGTTTTTT. The encoded protein is CASTLHQGTGELFF.

Remarks on this clonotype: Germline is not matched at one junction end, which may reflect a read error. The CDR3 DNA reads TGTGTCATCAGTCCTCATGGCCTCGGGAACTACAATGAGCGGTTCTTC. It codes for CVISPHGLGNYNERFF. The chain uses TRBV10-3 and TRBJ2-1; possibly TRBD2 for D (5 bases). CDR1 and CDR2 from the germline V gene are ENHRY and SYGVKD. CDR3 length: 16 amino acids.

With regard to this clonotype: An end of the junction differs from the germline gene, which may be a read error. The chain has TRBV6-1 and TRBJ2-3; D remains ambiguous. The CDR3 has 16 amino acids. The germline V gene has CDR1 MNHNS and CDR2 SASEGT. The CDR3 DNA follows: TGTGCCAGTAGTGCGTATAGGGTTAAGGGCACAGATACGCAGTATTTT. Amino acids: CASSAYRVKGTDTQYF.

Concerning this clonotype: One end of the junction does not line up with germline, which may come from a read error. The chain is built from TRBV11-2 and TRBJ2-6, with TRBD1 identical over 9 bases. The germline gives CDR1 SGHAT, CDR2 FQNNGV. The CDR3 runs to 20 residues. The CDR3 spells CASSSPNRGRVLSGANALTF. DNA for the CDR3: TGTGCCAGCAGCTCACCAAACAGGGGGCGCGTTTTATCTGGGGCCAACGCCCTGACTTTC.

Details on this clonotype: A much larger clone is a single base away; this may be a read error. This rearrangement joins TRBV5-4 to TRBJ2-5; TRBD1 is a possible D gene (5 bases). CDR1 and CDR2 (germline): SGHNT, YYREEE (reference sequence). The CDR3 has 16 amino acids. The CDR3 nucleotides are TGTGTCAGCAGCTCCACGGTGGGGCGGACCCAAGAGACCCAGTACTTC. This sequence encodes CVSSSTVGRTQETQYF.

For this clonotype: This CDR3 fails to terminate in the conserved phenylalanine or tryptophan, so it likely reflects a read error. V is TRBV11-2 and J is TRBJ2-1; D unresolved. The CDR3 covers 16 residues. V was shortened by 4 bases and J by 6 bases, with 19 bases between the two germline ends. The germline V gene has CDR1 SGHAT and CDR2 FQNNGV. Here the CDR3 reads CASSSVGLATANEQFL. In DNA form, the CDR3 reads TGTGCCAGCAGCTCAGTGGGGTTGGCCACGGCCAATGAGCAGTTCCTC.

Turning to this clonotype: An end of the junction differs from the germline gene, which may be a read error. This sequence joins TRBV11-3 and TRBJ2-5; D tentatively fits TRBD1 or TRBD2 (5 bases each). In germline, CDR1 is SGHNT, CDR2 YENEEA. The CDR3 runs to 13 residues. CDR3: CAGRFGTRETQYF. The CDR3 DNA reads as TGTGCCGGCAGATTCGGGACGAGGGAGACCCAGTACTTC.

Turning to this clonotype: This sequence may be a read error, since a much larger clone differs from it by one base. The chain combines TRBV28 with TRBJ2-1; D perhaps matches TRBD1 (5 bases). CDR3 length equals 16 residues. Per the germline V gene, CDR1 is MDHEN and CDR2 is SYDVKM. V gave up 6 bases and J gave up 3 bases, with 18 bases separating them. CDR3 nucleotides: TGTGCCAGCAGCCCCAATCTGAAAACAGGCTACAATGAGCAGTTCTTC. It specifies CASSPNLKTGYNEQFF.

Details on this clonotype: Sequence at one end of the junction differs from germline and may be a read error. The CDR3 here is CASSLGHSGNSGELFF. The CDR3 DNA is TGTGCCAGCAGCTTAGGACACAGCGGGAACTCCGGGGAGCTGTTTTTC. The V call is TRBV7-9, the J call TRBJ2-2; 7 bases agree with TRBD2. The CDR3 contains 16 residues. CDR1 and CDR2 from the germline V gene are SEHNR and FQNEAQ (reference sequence). Filled out from reference TRBV7-9 and TRBJ2-2, the complete variable domain reads DTGVSQNPRHKITKRGQNVTFRCDPISEHNRLYWYRQTLGQGPEFLTYFQNEAQLEKSRLLSDRFSAERPKGSFSTLEIQRTEQGDSAMYLCASSLGHSGNSGELFFGEGSRLTVL.

The chain carries TRBV12-3 or TRBV12-4 and TRBJ2-2; TRBD1 aligns across 7 bases. The CDR3 consists of 15 residues. CDR3 amino acids: CVNNFSGTDTGELFF. The CDR3 coding sequence is TGTGTCAACAATTTCTCTGGGACAGACACCGGGGAGCTGTTTTTT.

Comment on this clonotype: Sequence at one end of the junction differs from germline and may be a read error. V gene TRBV11-3 combines with J gene TRBJ2-1, with D possibly being TRBD1 (6 bases). The germline V gene has CDR1 SGHNT and CDR2 YENEEA. This CDR3 spans 16 amino acids. The CDR3 DNA reads TGTGCCATCAGCATAGGGGACATGGTGGATACGGCCACGCAGTTCTTC. Its translation: CAISIGDMVDTATQFF.